Below are 32 T cell receptor beta chains sequenced from a single sample in a study of shared clonotypes between healthy human individuals. Using immunoSEQ multiplex PCR, the repertoire was profiled, and TCRdb retains in-frame clones only, with some absent. This table holds hundreds of thousands of clones, 96% found once. CD8 cells regarded as naive lacked CD45RO, were positively chosen for CCR7, and omitted terminally differentiated effector memory CD45RA+ cells. Sequenced sample: naive CD8+ T cells sorted from blood. The source is a woman aged 25-40 years in good health.

The V call is TRBV2, the J call TRBJ2-1, with 9 bases fitting TRBD1. The trim removed 7 bases at V and 8 bases at J, leaving 9 bases unmatched. CDR1 is SNHLY and CDR2 is FYNNEI in the germline V gene. CDR3 size: 14 residues. The CDR3 DNA is TGTGCCAGCATAACCGGGACAGGGATGGATGAGCAGTTCTTC. Its protein is CASITGTGMDEQFF.

The rearrangement uses TRBV7-9 and TRBJ1-5; 7 positions match TRBD1. The CDR3 has 14 amino acids. V lost 5 bases to trimming and J lost 4 bases; unmatched junction nucleotides: 5. Germline V CDR1 and CDR2: SEHNR, FQNEAQ (reference sequence). The CDR3 sequence: CASSEGAGNQPQHF. The DNA of the CDR3 is TGTGCCAGCAGCGAGGGGGCTGGGAATCAGCCCCAGCATTTT.

CDR3 in amino acids: CASSLLTVTPYNEQFF. The CDR3 DNA follows: TGTGCCAGCAGTTTACTGACAGTTACTCCCTACAATGAGCAGTTCTTC. The J gene is TRBJ2-1, the V gene TRBV27; TRBD1 might be the D (5 bases). The CDR3 runs to 16 residues. The V gene lost 2 bases and the J gene lost 2 bases, with 13 bases spanning the gap. Germline values: CDR1 MNHEY, CDR2 SMNVEV (reference sequence).

V gene TRBV11-1 combines with J gene TRBJ2-7; 7 positions agree with TRBD2. Germline values: CDR1 SGHAT, CDR2 FQDESV (reference sequence). This CDR3 has 11 residues. V dropped 4 bases and J dropped 6; count of bases not matched to a gene: 0. CDR3 sequence (DNA): TGTGCCAGCAGCTGGGGGGGCGAGCAGTACTTC. Protein product: CASSWGGEQYF.

The chain combines TRBV27 with TRBJ2-5, with D perhaps TRBD2 (6 bases). The DNA end is more similar to TRBJ2-7, so the J call may be wrong. The V gene's germline CDR1 is MNHEY and CDR2 SMNVEV (reference sequence). This CDR3 spans 16 amino acids. The CDR3 loop reads CASSFLGRGEGYEQYF. As DNA, the CDR3 is TGTGCCAGCAGTTTTCTTGGCCGCGGGGAAGGCTACGAGCAGTACTTC.

The CDR3 coding sequence is TGTGCCAGCACTAAGCTTCCCGGGACTAGCGAAGCAGATACGCAGTATTTT. Amino acids: CASTKLPGTSEADTQYF. V usage is TRBV27 and J usage is TRBJ2-3, with 10 bases aligning to TRBD2. The germline gives CDR1 MNHEY, CDR2 SMNVEV (reference sequence). The CDR3 has 17 amino acids. V shed 7 bases, J shed 4 bases, and the junction held 14 bases outside the gene matches.

The chain employs TRBV6-5 and TRBJ1-3; D remains unclear. The CDR3 extends over 15 amino acids. V lost 0 bases and J 3 bases, leaving 9 bases between the germline ends. Germline V gene sequence: CDR1 MNHEY, CDR2 SVGAGI. The CDR3 DNA is TGTGCCAGCAGTTACTCGCGGGCCGGTGGAAACACCATATATTTT. Protein product: CASSYSRAGGNTIYF.

The chain is built from TRBV2 and TRBJ1-1; D is unclear. The germline V gene encodes CDR1 SNHLY and CDR2 FYNNEI. The CDR3 covers 12 residues. The V gene lost 7 bases and the J gene lost 8 bases, with 14 bases spanning the gap. CDR3: CASILRGAEAFF. The CDR3, as DNA: TGTGCCAGCATTCTACGAGGAGCCGAAGCTTTCTTT.

This chain uses TRBV5-6 with TRBJ2-5, with 7 bases aligning to TRBD1. The CDR3 has 15 residues. Looked up from germline, CDR1 is SGHDT and CDR2 is YYEEEE. V was pared by 5 bases and J by 5 bases, with 12 bases of the junction left unmatched. CDR3 residues: CASSSSTGARETQYF. CDR3 DNA sequence: TGTGCCAGCAGTTCTTCAACAGGGGCTCGGGAGACCCAGTACTTC.

V usage is TRBV28 and J usage is TRBJ2-1, with TRBD2 as a possible D gene (5 bases). Germline V gene data show CDR1 as MDHEN and CDR2 as SYDVKM. This CDR3 has 15 residues. V shed 6 bases and J shed 4 bases, with 16 bases lying between them. CDR3 nucleotides: TGTGCCAGCAGCTTCCCCTCCGGAGGATACAATGAGCAGTTCTTC. Protein sequence: CASSFPSGGYNEQFF.

The J gene is TRBJ1-2, the V gene TRBV5-6; 7 positions match TRBD1. The CDR3 sequence is 14 residues long. Trimming cost V 4 bases and J 2 bases; bases outside gene matches: 5. CDR1 SGHDT and CDR2 YYEEEE come from the germline V gene. CDR3 amino acids: CASSLGQPNYGYTF. The CDR3 nucleotides are TGTGCCAGCAGCCTGGGACAGCCGAACTATGGCTACACCTTC.

V is TRBV28 and J is TRBJ1-1; D remains unclear. The CDR3 is 13 residues long. The V gene's germline CDR1 is MDHEN and CDR2 SYDVKM. The V end was cut by 2 bases, the J end by 5 bases, with 9 bases between. The CDR3 DNA reads as TGTGCCAGCAGTTTAAGGGCTAGAACTGAAGCTTTCTTT. Amino acid sequence: CASSLRARTEAFF.

Points on this clone: One junction end disagrees with the germline gene, perhaps due to a read error. The rearrangement uses TRBV2 and TRBJ1-5; D remains ambiguous. The germline V gene has CDR1 SNHLY and CDR2 FYNNEI. The CDR3 totals 14 residues. The CDR3 nucleotides are TGTGCCAGCAGGGAAGAGGGTAACAATCAGCCCCAGCATTTT. It specifies CASREEGNNQPQHF.

V usage is TRBV27 and J usage is TRBJ2-5, with 12 bases fitting TRBD2. The CDR3 is made up of 17 amino acids. V shed 4 bases and J 3 bases; nucleotides not matched to a gene: 9. Germline CDR1 and CDR2: MNHEY and SMNVEV (reference sequence). This CDR3 reads CASSSSSGRVVEETQYF. In nucleotides, the CDR3 is TGTGCCAGCAGTTCATCTAGCGGGAGGGTGGTAGAAGAGACCCAGTACTTC.

This chain uses TRBV7-9 with TRBJ1-5; a weak D match, TRBD1 (6 bases). Germline lookup yields CDR1 SEHNR and CDR2 FQNEAQ (reference sequence). The CDR3 spans 14 residues. V was pared by 4 bases and J by 7 bases, with 14 bases between. In nucleotides, the CDR3 is TGTGCCAGCAGCTCACAGGGTTCCAAACAGCCCCAGCATTTT. This encodes CASSSQGSKQPQHF.

V gene TRBV7-9 combines with J gene TRBJ1-1; 10 nucleotides align to TRBD1. CDR3 length: 14 residues. Per the germline V gene, CDR1 is SEHNR and CDR2 is FQNEAQ (reference sequence). With 5 bases clipped from V and 5 bases from J, the junction kept 5 bases outside the gene matches. CDR3 protein: CASSTGTGVTEAFF. CDR3 bases: TGTGCCAGCAGCACAGGGACAGGGGTAACTGAAGCTTTCTTT.

J is TRBJ2-1 and V is TRBV28; 7 positions agree with TRBD2. The ends lost 4 bases at V and 0 bases at J; junction bases unmatched: 9. Germline CDR1 MDHEN, CDR2 SYDVKM. The CDR3 contains 17 residues. Written as DNA, the CDR3 is TGTGCCAGCAGTTCGTCGACTAGCCCCTACTCCTACAATGAGCAGTTCTTC. It codes for CASSSSTSPYSYNEQFF.

This clone was picked up one time. V and J are TRBV10-2 and TRBJ1-1; D gene uncertain. V lost 4 bases and J 4 bases, leaving 7 bases between the germline ends. The CDR3 spans 12 residues. Per the germline V gene, CDR1 is WSHSY and CDR2 is SAAADI. This CDR3 reads CASSAGFTEAFF. CDR3 bases: TGCGCCAGCAGTGCAGGTTTCACTGAAGCTTTCTTT.

The chain has TRBV5-8 and TRBJ2-2; 8 positions agree with TRBD1. The CDR3 contains 14 residues. Losses at the gene ends were 10 bases for V and 6 bases for J; bases not matched to a gene: 11. CDR1 and CDR2 from the germline V gene are SGHTS and YDEGEE. Written as DNA, the CDR3 is TGTGCCGGGGGACAGGAGGTGCTTCCCGGGGAGCTGTTTTTT. The encoded protein is CAGGQEVLPGELFF.

V usage is TRBV7-8 and J usage is TRBJ1-5; TRBD1 aligns across 8 bases. Germline-derived CDR1 and CDR2 are SGHVS and FQNEAQ. V shed 4 bases and J 6 bases; nucleotides not matched to a gene: 5. The length of the CDR3 is 14 residues. CDR3 region: CASSSTGVGQPQHF. DNA of the CDR3: TGTGCCAGCAGCTCGACAGGGGTAGGTCAGCCCCAGCATTTT.

The V and J genes are TRBV6-1 and TRBJ1-5; D not resolved. In germline, CDR1 is MNHNS, CDR2 SASEGT. V was clipped by 5 bases and J by 0 bases, with 11 bases between them. The CDR3 is made up of 15 amino acids. The CDR3 region has the DNA TGTGCCAGCAGTATTCGTCTATATAGCAATCAGCCCCAGCATTTT. This translates into CASSIRLYSNQPQHF.

The chain recombines TRBV7-6 with TRBJ2-2; D unclear. V was cut by 3 bases and J by 5 bases, with 10 bases left in between. Germline loops: CDR1 SGHVS, CDR2 FNYEAQ. This CDR3 has 14 residues. The CDR3 sequence is CASSLPGLTGELFF. CDR3 DNA sequence: TGTGCCAGCAGCTTGCCTGGGCTTACCGGGGAGCTGTTTTTT. Full variable domain (outside the CDR3, taken from reference TRBV7-6 and TRBJ2-2): GAGVSQSPRYKVTKRGQDVALRCDPISGHVSLYWYRQALGQGPEFLTYFNYEAQQDKSGLPNDRFSAERPEGSISTLTIQRTEQRDSAMYRCASSLPGLTGELFFGEGSRLTVL.

The chain employs TRBV13 and TRBJ2-7, with 9 bases fitting TRBD1. This CDR3 region has 15 residues. The V gene's germline CDR1 is PRHDT and CDR2 FYEKMQ (reference sequence). The V gene end was trimmed by 3 bases and the J gene end by 0 bases; junction bases not matched to a gene: 3. CDR3 DNA sequence: TGTGCCAGCAGCTTCCGGGACAGGGCCTCCTACGAGCAGTACTTC. The encoded protein is CASSFRDRASYEQYF. Based on the CDR3 plus reference TRBV13 and TRBJ2-7, the full variable domain is AAGVIQSPRHLIKEKRETATLKCYPIPRHDTVYWYQQGPGQDPQFLISFYEKMQSDKGSIPDRFSAQQFSDYHSELNMSSLELGDSALYFCASSFRDRASYEQYFGPGTRLTVT.

This clone was detected once. The chain has TRBV19 and TRBJ2-3, with D uncertain. This CDR3 has 17 residues. The V and J ends lost 5 bases and 2 bases respectively, with 20 bases between them. Germline CDR1 is LNHDA and CDR2 is SQIVND (reference sequence). The CDR3 region is CASSPPRREGLTDTQYF. CDR3 sequence (DNA): TGTGCCAGTAGTCCCCCCCGAAGGGAAGGCCTCACAGATACGCAGTATTTT.

The gene calls are TRBV28 and TRBJ1-5, with D possibly matching TRBD1 (5 bases). This CDR3 region has 15 residues. From germline, CDR1 is MDHEN and CDR2 SYDVKM. V dropped 6 bases and J dropped 7 bases, with 19 bases sitting between them. CDR3 nucleotide sequence: TGTGCCAGCAGCTCGAATTGGGGGATGAGACAGCCCCAGCATTTT. It encodes CASSSNWGMRQPQHF.

The genes are TRBV11-2 and TRBJ2-5; a possible D gene is TRBD2 (7 bases). From germline, CDR1 is SGHAT and CDR2 FQNNGV. Deletions cut 3 bases from V and 2 bases from J, with 13 bases between. The CDR3 runs 15 residues. The CDR3 spells CASSLGGRPQETQYF. Written as DNA, the CDR3 is TGTGCCAGCAGCTTGGGGGGGCGGCCTCAAGAGACCCAGTACTTC.

This sequence joins TRBV4-1 and TRBJ1-1; D unresolved. CDR1 and CDR2 (germline): MGHRA, YSYEKL. The CDR3 is 16 amino acids. V lost 6 bases and J lost 0, with 17 bases in between. The CDR3: CASSPLLPTVNTEAFF. The CDR3 bases are TGCGCCAGCAGTCCTCTCCTTCCCACAGTGAACACTGAAGCTTTCTTT.

The V and J genes are TRBV25-1 and TRBJ2-3; no reliable D call. CDR1 is MGHDK, CDR2 SYGVNS, per germline. The CDR3 has 11 amino acids. Trimming removed 2 bases from V and 7 bases from J, with 4 bases in between. CDR3: CASSEMHTQYF. The CDR3 nucleotides are TGTGCCAGCAGTGAAATGCATACGCAGTATTTT.

The CDR3, as DNA: TGTGCCAGCAGCTATCACAGGAGATCGAACACCGGGGAGCTGTTTTTT. This gives the protein CASSYHRRSNTGELFF. This chain uses TRBV7-7 with TRBJ2-2, with D maybe TRBD1 (5 bases). Germline CDR1 is SSHAT and CDR2 is FNYEAQ (reference sequence). Trimming cost V 4 bases and J 0 bases, with 12 bases left between them. This CDR3 has 16 amino acids.

The chain combines TRBV6-4 with TRBJ1-1; D gene unclear. V was pared by 0 bases and J by 1 base, with 9 bases between. The CDR3 runs 15 residues. Germline V lookup: CDR1 MRHNA, CDR2 SNTAGT. CDR3 in DNA: TGTGCCAGCAGTGACTCGCCGGGGAGGAACACTGAAGCTTTCTTT. It yields the protein CASSDSPGRNTEAFF.

Points on this clone: The same CDR3 is also encoded by other DNA sequences in this sample. The chain recombines TRBV28 with TRBJ1-5; possible D gene TRBD1, 6 bases. From germline, CDR1 is MDHEN and CDR2 SYDVKM. The V end lost 4 bases, the J end lost 0 bases, and 10 bases lay between the germline ends. The CDR3 is made up of 15 amino acids. Written as DNA, the CDR3 is TGTGCCAGCAGTTCGACAGGTGGTAGCAATCAGCCCCAGCATTTT. It translates to CASSSTGGSNQPQHF.

The chain has TRBV7-9 and TRBJ2-7; D perhaps matches TRBD2 (5 bases). The CDR3 totals 17 residues. Trimming cost V 5 bases and J 2 bases, with 22 bases left between them. Germline V gene data show CDR1 as SEHNR and CDR2 as FQNEAQ (reference sequence). In nucleotides, the CDR3 is TGTGCCAGCAGCGTCCCCGATGAGGGCGGTGGGGCCTACGAGCAGTACTTC. This translates into CASSVPDEGGGAYEQYF.